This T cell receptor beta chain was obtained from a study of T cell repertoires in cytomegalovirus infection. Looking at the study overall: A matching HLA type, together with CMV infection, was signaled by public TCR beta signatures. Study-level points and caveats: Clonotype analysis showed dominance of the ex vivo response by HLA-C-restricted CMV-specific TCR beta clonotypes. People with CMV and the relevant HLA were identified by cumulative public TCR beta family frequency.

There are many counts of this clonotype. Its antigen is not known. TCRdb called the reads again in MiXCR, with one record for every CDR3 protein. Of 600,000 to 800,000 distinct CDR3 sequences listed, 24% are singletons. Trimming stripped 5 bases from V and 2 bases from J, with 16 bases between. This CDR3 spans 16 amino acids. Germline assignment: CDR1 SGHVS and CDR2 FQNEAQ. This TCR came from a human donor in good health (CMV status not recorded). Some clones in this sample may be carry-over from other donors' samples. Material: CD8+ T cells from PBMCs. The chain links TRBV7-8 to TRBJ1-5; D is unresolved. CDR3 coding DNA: TGTGCCAGCAGCCCTCTACGGGGAAGCGGCAATCAGCCCCAGCATTTT. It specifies CASSPLRGSGNQPQHF. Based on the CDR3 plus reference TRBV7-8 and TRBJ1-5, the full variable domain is GAGVSQSPRYKVAKRGQDVALRCDPISGHVSLFWYQQALGQGPEFLTYFQNEAQLDKSGLPSDRFFAERPEGSVSTLKIQRTQQEDSAVYLCASSPLRGSGNQPQHFGDGTRLSIL.